This TCR beta chain stems from a study of blood T cell repertoires in COVID-19. Study information: Donors in the United States, Italy and Spain gave samples during acute or convalescent COVID-19.

The germline V gene encodes CDR1 SNHLY and CDR2 FYNNEI. V lost 6 bases and J lost 3; bases outside the gene matches: 8. This CDR3 is 15 amino acids long. Profiled with immunoSEQ multiplex PCR; TCRdb holds only in-frame clones, not every one. Of approximately 210,000 clones listed, 85% to 90% are singletons. Source material: peripheral blood. This rearrangement joins TRBV2 to TRBJ1-1, with 9 bases fitting TRBD1. The source of this sequence is a human donor in a cohort sampled during active COVID-19. Written as DNA, the CDR3 is TGTGCCAGCAGACTACAGGGGGCTGTTGACACTGAAGCTTTCTTT. Translated, it gives CASRLQGAVDTEAFF.